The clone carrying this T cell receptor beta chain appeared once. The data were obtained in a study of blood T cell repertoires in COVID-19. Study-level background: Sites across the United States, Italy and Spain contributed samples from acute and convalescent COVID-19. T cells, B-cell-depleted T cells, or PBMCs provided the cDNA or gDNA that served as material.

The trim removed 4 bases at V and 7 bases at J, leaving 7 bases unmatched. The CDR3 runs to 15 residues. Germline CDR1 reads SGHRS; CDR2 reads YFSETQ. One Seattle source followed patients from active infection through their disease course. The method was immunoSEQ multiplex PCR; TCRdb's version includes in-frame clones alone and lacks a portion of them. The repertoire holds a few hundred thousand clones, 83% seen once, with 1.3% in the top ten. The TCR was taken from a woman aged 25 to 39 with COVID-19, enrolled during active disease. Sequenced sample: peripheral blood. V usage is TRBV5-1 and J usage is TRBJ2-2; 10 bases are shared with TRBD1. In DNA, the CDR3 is TGCGCCAGCAGCCCGGACAGGGGGAGTATCGGGGAGCTGTTTTTT. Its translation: CASSPDRGSIGELFF.